These T cell receptor beta chains were read from a single sample in a study of T cell responses to AZD1222 COVID-19 vaccine. Data came from immunoSEQ multiplex PCR; TCRdb stores just in-frame clones and leaves some out. This sample has roughly 190,000 clones; 90% to 95% occur once, and the top ten carry around 3.5%. The sequencing used peripheral blood, collected 28 days after the second AZD1222 dose. The receptors derive from an adult who received the AZD1222 COVID-19 vaccine. Each CDR3 is given without its conserved first and last residue. The order of the fields is J gene, V gene, D gene, CDR3 protein. A D gene is named only where the DNA matches it firmly.

TRBJ1-2,TRBV7-9,.,ASSLAPGAYGYT
TRBJ1-3,TRBV15,.,ATSRFDGGNTIY
TRBJ2-1,TRBV27,.,ASSLAGRLNEQF
TRBJ1-1,TRBV11-2,.,ASSLPVRLTEAF
TRBJ2-2,TRBV11-2,TRBD2,ASSLGPRTSGTGELF
TRBJ2-7,TRBV19,TRBD2,ASSSPLRLAGGGYEQY
TRBJ2-1,TRBV24-1,.,ATSTPSMRNNEQF
TRBJ2-1,TRBV10-3,.,AISVGPEFYNEQF
TRBJ1-4,TRBV11-2,TRBD1,ASSLDDRDGKLF
TRBJ1-1,TRBV6-5,.,ASSYGRTEAF
TRBJ2-7,TRBV4-1,TRBD2,ASSQEAGGRTYEQY
TRBJ1-1,TRBV23-1,.,ASSGDTEAF
TRBJ1-1,TRBV15,.,ATSRDLVQGTEAF
TRBJ2-7,TRBV5-5,.,ASSLLDSPYEQY
TRBJ2-1,TRBV6-5,.,ASRIIGTIEQF
TRBJ2-1,TRBV28,.,ASSFRRAGEQF
TRBJ2-1,TRBV19,TRBD1,ASSTRQGSYNEQF
TRBJ1-2,TRBV19,TRBD1,ASRTTGGSEGYT
TRBJ2-7,TRBV18,.,ASSRNPGAYEQY
TRBJ2-5,TRBV5-4,TRBD1,ASSLRGLETQY
TRBJ2-3,TRBV28,TRBD2,ASSPSGGGTDTQY